The source of this TCR beta chain is a study of T-cell memory formation after mild COVID-19. Points from the study as a whole: Cross-reactive memory appears to have joined, as suggested by some responding clones showing up in pre-infection memory. There was no confirmation that second-wave clones peaking on day 37 were SARS-CoV-2 specific.

TCRdb reprocessed the 5' RACE reads via MiXCR and lists one record per CDR3 protein. The sample includes about 600,000 distinct CDR3 sequences, about 20% of them seen just once. Note on this clonotype: Its specificity is unknown.

The germline gives CDR1 MNHEY, CDR2 SMNVEV (reference sequence). The CDR3 loop spans 18 amino acids. Germline trimming cut 3 bases from V and 6 bases from J; bases unmatched to any gene: 18. The sequence derives from an adult woman who had mild COVID-19 (a few samples of this study predate the infection). Cell type and time point are not known. The sample was PBMCs or a T cell subset sorted from them (not recorded which). This chain connects TRBV27 to TRBJ2-7, with 9 bases lining up with TRBD1. CDR3 loop: CASSFFRLRDRDGLEQYF. The CDR3 DNA sequence: TGTGCCAGCAGTTTTTTTAGACTCCGGGACAGGGACGGCCTCGAGCAGTACTTC.